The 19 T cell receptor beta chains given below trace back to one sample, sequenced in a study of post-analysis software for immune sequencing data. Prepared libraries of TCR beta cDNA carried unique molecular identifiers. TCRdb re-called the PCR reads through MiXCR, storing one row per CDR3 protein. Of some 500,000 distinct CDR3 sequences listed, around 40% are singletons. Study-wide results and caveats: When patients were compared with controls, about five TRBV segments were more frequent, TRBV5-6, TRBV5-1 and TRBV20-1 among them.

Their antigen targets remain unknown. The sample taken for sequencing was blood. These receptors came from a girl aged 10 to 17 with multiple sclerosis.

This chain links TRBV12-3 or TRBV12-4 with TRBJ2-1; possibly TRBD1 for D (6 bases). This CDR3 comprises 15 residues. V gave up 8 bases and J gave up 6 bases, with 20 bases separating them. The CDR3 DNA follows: TGTGCCAGCCAGGGGCCTATCTCATCGACCAATGAGCAGTTCTTC. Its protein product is CASQGPISSTNEQFF.

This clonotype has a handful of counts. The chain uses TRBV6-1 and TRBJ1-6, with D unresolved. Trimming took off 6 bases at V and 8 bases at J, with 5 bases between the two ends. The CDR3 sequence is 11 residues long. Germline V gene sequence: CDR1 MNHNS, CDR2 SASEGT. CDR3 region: CASRGDSPLHF. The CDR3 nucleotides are TGTGCCAGCAGGGGAGATTCACCCCTCCACTTT.

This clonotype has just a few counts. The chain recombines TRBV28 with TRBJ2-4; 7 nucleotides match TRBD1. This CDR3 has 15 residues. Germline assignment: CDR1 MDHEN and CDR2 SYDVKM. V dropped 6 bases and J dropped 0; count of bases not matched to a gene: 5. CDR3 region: CASRGTALAKNIQYF. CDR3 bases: TGTGCCAGCAGGGGGACAGCCCTAGCCAAAAACATTCAGTACTTC.

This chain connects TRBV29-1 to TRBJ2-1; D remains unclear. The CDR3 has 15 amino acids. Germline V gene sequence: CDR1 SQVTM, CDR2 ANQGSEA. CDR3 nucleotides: TGCAGTGCCAATAACTTGGACCCATCAATCAATGAGCAGTTCTTC. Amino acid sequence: CSANNLDPSINEQFF.

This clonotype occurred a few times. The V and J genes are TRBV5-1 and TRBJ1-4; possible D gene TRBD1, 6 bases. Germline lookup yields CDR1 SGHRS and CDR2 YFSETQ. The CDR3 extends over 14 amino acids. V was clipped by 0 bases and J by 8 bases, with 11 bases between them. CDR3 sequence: CASSLEGVGEKLFF. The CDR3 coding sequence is TGCGCCAGCAGCTTGGAGGGGGTAGGGGAAAAACTGTTTTTT.

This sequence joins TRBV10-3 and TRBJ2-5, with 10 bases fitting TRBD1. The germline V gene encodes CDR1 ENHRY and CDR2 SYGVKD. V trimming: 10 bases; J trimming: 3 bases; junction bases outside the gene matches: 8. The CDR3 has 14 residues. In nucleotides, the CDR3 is TGTGCCAGCACCCCGACAGGGGGCGAAGAGACCCAGTACTTC. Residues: CASTPTGGEETQYF.

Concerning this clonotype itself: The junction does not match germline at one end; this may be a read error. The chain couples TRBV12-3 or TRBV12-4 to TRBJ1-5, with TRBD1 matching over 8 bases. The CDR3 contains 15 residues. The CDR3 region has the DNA TGTGCCAGCAGTTTCGGACAGGGAGGCGATCAACCCCAGCATTTT. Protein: CASSFGQGGDQPQHF.

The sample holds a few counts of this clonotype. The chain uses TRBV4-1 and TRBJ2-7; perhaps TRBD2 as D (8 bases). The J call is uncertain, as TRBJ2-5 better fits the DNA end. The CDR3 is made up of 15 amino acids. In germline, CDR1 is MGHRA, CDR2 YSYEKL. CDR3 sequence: CASSQGLGGGETQYF. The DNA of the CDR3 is TGCGCCAGCAGCCAGGGACTAGGGGGCGGTGAGACCCAGTACTTC.

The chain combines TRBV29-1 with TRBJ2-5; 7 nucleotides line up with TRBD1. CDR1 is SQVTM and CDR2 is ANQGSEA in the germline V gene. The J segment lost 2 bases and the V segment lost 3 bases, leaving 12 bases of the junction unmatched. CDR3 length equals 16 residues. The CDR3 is CSVEGQTGTVQETQYF. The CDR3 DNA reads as TGCAGCGTTGAGGGACAGACAGGGACGGTGCAAGAGACCCAGTACTTC.

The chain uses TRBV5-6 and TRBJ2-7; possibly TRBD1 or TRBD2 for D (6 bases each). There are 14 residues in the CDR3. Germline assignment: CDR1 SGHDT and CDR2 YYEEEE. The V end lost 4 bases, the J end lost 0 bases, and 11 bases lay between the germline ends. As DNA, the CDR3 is TGTGCCAGCAGCAGGGGGGCCAGCTCCTACGAGCAGTACTTC. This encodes CASSRGASSYEQYF.

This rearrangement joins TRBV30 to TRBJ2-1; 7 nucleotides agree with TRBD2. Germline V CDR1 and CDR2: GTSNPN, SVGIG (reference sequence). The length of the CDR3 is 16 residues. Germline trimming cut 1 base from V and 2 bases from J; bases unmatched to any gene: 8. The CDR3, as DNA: TGTGCCTGGAGTGGGGGAGGGCCTTTACCCTACAATGAGCAGTTCTTC. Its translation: CAWSGGGPLPYNEQFF.

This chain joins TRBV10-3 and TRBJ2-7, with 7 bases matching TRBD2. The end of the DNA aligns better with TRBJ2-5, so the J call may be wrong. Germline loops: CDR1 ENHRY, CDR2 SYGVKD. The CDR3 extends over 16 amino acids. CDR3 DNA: TGTGCCATCAGTGATAGGGAGGGCCAAACCGGAGAGACCCAGTACTTC. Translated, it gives CAISDREGQTGETQYF.

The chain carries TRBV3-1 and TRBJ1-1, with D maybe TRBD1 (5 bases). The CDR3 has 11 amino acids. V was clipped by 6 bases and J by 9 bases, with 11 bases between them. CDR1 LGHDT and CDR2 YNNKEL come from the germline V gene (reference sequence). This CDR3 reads CASRTALQAFF. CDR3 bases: TGTGCCAGCAGGACAGCGCTTCAAGCTTTCTTT. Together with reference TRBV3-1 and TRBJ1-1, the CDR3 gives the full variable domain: DTAVSQTPKYLVTQMGNDKSIKCEQNLGHDTMYWYKQDSKKFLKIMFSYNNKELIINETVPNRFSPKSPDKAHLNLHINSLELGDSAVYFCASRTALQAFFGQGTRLTVV.

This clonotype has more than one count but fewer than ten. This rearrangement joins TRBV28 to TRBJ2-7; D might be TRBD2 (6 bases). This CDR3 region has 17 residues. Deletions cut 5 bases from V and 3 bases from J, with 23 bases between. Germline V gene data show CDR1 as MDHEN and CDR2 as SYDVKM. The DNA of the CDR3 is TGTGCCAGCAGTCTCCTCGGCGGGACCGAAGATTACTACGAGCAGTACTTC. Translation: CASSLLGGTEDYYEQYF.

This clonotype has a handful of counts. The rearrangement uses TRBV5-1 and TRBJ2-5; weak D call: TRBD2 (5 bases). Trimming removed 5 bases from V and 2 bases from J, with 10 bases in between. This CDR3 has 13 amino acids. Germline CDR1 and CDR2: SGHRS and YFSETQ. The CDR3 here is CASSGLRQETQYF. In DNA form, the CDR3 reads TGCGCCAGCAGTGGACTTAGACAAGAGACCCAGTACTTC.

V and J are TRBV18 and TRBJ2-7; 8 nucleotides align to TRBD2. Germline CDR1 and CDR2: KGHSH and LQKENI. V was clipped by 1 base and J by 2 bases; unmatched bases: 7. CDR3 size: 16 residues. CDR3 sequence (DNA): TGTGCCAGCTCACCACTGCAGCTAGCGGGTACCTACGAGCAGTACTTC. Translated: CASSPLQLAGTYEQYF.

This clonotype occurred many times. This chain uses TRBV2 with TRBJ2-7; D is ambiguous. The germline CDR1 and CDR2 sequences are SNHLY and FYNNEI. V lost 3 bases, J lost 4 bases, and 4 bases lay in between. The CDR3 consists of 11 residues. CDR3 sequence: CASSDGYEQYF. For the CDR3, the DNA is TGTGCCAGCAGTGACGGGTACGAGCAGTACTTC.

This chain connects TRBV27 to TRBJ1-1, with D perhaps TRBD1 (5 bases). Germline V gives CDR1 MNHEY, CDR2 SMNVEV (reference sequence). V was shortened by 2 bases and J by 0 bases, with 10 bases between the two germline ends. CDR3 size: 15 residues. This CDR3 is CASSLVGRMNTEAFF. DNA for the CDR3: TGTGCCAGCAGTTTAGTGGGACGGATGAACACTGAAGCTTTCTTT.

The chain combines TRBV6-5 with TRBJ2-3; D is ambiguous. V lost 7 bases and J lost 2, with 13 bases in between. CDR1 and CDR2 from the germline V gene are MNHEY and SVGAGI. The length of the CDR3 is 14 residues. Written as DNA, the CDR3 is TGTGCCAGCAAGCTCCAGCGAACCACAGATACGCAGTATTTT. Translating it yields CASKLQRTTDTQYF.